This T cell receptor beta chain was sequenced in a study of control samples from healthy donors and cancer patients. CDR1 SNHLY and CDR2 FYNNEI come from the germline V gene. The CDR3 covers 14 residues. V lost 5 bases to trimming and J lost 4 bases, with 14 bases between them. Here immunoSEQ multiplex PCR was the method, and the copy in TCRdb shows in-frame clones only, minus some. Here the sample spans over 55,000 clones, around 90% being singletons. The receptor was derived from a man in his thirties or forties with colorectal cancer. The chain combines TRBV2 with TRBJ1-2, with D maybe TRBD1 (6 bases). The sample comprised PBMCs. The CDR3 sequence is CASSQSGAGYGYTF. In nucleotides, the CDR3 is TGTGCCAGCAGTCAATCAGGGGCAGGCTATGGCTACACCTTC.